This is a list of T cell receptor beta chains from one sample in a study of prognosis after radiotherapy for stage I lung cancer. TCRdb called the multiplex PCR reads again in MiXCR, with one record for every CDR3 protein. In the table there are 38,000 or so distinct CDR3 sequences, around 22% of which are singletons. This specimen consisted of PBMCs, obtained before or after stereotactic body radiation therapy (not recorded which). These receptors all come from a donor at least 50 years old with non-small cell lung cancer. CDR3s include the opening cysteine and the closing phenylalanine or tryptophan. Fields, in order: CDR3 DNA, CDR3 protein, clone size, D gene, J gene, V gene. A D gene is named only where the DNA matches it firmly. Size is stated for part of the rows, as once, few or many counts, or as a class when the clone is expanded.

TGCGCCAGCACCACCGGGACAGGGGGGACTGAAAAACTGTTTTTT,CASTTGTGGTEKLFF,many,TRBD1,TRBJ1-4,TRBV5-1
TGTGCCAGCAGTTCCCCCACTAGCGGGGCTATATACGAGCAGTACTTC,CASSSPTSGAIYEQYF,many,TRBD2,TRBJ2-7,TRBV6-5
TGTGCCAGCAGCGTAGGTGTGGGGGGGTGGTACAATGAGCAGTTCTTC,CASSVGVGGWYNEQFF,many,TRBD2,TRBJ2-1,TRBV9
TGCGCCAGCAGCCAATCGGGACTGAGGGTTCAAGAGACCCAGTACTTT,CASSQSGLRVQETQYF,many,-,TRBJ2-5,TRBV5-1
TGTGCCAGCAGTTCATACGGAATGGAAGTCTATGGCTACACCTTC,CASSSYGMEVYGYTF,-,-,TRBJ1-2,TRBV28
TGTGCCAGCAGCGGCACAGGGGGCACTGAAGCTTTCTTT,CASSGTGGTEAFF,many,TRBD1,TRBJ1-1,TRBV9
TGCAGCGCAAAAGCGGGAGGGGTCAATGAGCAGTTCTTC,CSAKAGGVNEQFF,many,TRBD2,TRBJ2-1,TRBV20-1
TGTGCCAGCAGGGTTCTCACAGATACGCAGTATTTT,CASRVLTDTQYF,-,-,TRBJ2-3,TRBV6-1
TGTGCCAGCAGTTTCGGGACAGGGTTTGGCTACACCTTC,CASSFGTGFGYTF,many,TRBD1,TRBJ1-2,TRBV28
TGTGCCATCAGTGAAGCGGGTAGCACAGATACGCAGTATTTT,CAISEAGSTDTQYF,many,-,TRBJ2-3,TRBV10-3
TGCAGTGCTGGGAGGGGGCCCTTTGGCAATCAGCCCCAGCATTTT,CSAGRGPFGNQPQHF,many,TRBD1,TRBJ1-5,TRBV20-1
TGCGCCAGCAGCCCCGGGGCTAAAAGGGGAAATTCACCCCTCCACTTT,CASSPGAKRGNSPLHF,-,-,TRBJ1-6,TRBV5-1
TGCAGCCCAACTGACGGGTCCTACGAGCAGTACTTC,CSPTDGSYEQYF,many,-,TRBJ2-7,TRBV20-1
TGTGCCAGCAAAGGACTAGGGGTTAGCACATATACGCAGTATTTT,CASKGLGVSTYTQYF,once,TRBD2,TRBJ2-3,TRBV6-1
TGTGCCAGTAGTATTACAGAATTCTATGGCTACACCTTC,CASSITEFYGYTF,many,-,TRBJ1-2,TRBV19
TGTGCCAGCAATGGGGCCGATATGGGGACGGCTCCCAATTCACCCCTCCACTTT,CASNGADMGTAPNSPLHF,many,-,TRBJ1-6,TRBV6-2/TRBV6-3
TGTGCCAGTAGGTCAGAATTAAAAGATACGCAGTATTTT,CASRSELKDTQYF,-,-,TRBJ2-3,TRBV19
TGTGCCAGCAGTGAAATAACAGGGAATCAGCCCCAGCATTTT,CASSEITGNQPQHF,many,-,TRBJ1-5,TRBV2
TGTGCCAGCAGCTTTAGGGACGAGCAGTACTTC,CASSFRDEQYF,-,-,TRBJ2-7,TRBV5-4
TGTGCCAGCTCACCGCAAATTCCAGGGGGGGGCACCGGGAAGCTGTTTTTT,CASSPQIPGGGTGKLFF,-,-,TRBJ2-2,TRBV18
TGTGCTAGTGCCCCACAGGGGGCAAATGAGCAGTTCTTC,CASAPQGANEQFF,many,TRBD1,TRBJ2-1,TRBV12-5
TGTGCCAGCCGAGGGACAGACTCTAATACGCAGTATTTT,CASRGTDSNTQYF,many,TRBD1,TRBJ2-3,TRBV25-1
TGTGCCAGCAGCCCCCGACAGGGTGCAGACACTGAAGCTTTCTTT,CASSPRQGADTEAFF,many,TRBD1,TRBJ1-1,TRBV11-2
TGTGCCACCAGCAGAGATAGGGGTGAATCATGGGGCTACACCTTC,CATSRDRGESWGYTF,many,-,TRBJ1-2,TRBV15
TGCAGTGCCGACTCCGGGACTAGAATTTACAATGAGCAGTTCTTC,CSADSGTRIYNEQFF,many,TRBD2,TRBJ2-1,TRBV20-1
TGTGCCAGCAGTTTAGATACTAGCACAGATACGCAGTATTTT,CASSLDTSTDTQYF,many,-,TRBJ2-3,TRBV28
TGTGCCAGCAGCCCCACAATGACAGAACCTTACAATGAGCAGTTCTTC,CASSPTMTEPYNEQFF,many,-,TRBJ2-1,TRBV9
TGTGCCAGCAGCTCCTGGACAGGGGGCTCTGGGGCCAACGTCCTGACTTTC,CASSSWTGGSGANVLTF,-,TRBD1,TRBJ2-6,TRBV5-4
TGTGCCAGCAGCGAACAGAAGAGCTCCTACAATGAGCAGTTCTTC,CASSEQKSSYNEQFF,many,-,TRBJ2-1,TRBV9
TGCGCCAGCAGCCAAGAAGATCAGATAAACACCGGGGAGCTGTTTTTT,CASSQEDQINTGELFF,many,-,TRBJ2-2,TRBV4-1
TGTGCCAGCAGCCCCTCGGGAGTGGATGAGCAGTTCTTC,CASSPSGVDEQFF,many,-,TRBJ2-1,TRBV28
TGTGCCAGCAGCTATCTGGGGGGCAGCTACAATGAGCAGTTCTTC,CASSYLGGSYNEQFF,-,-,TRBJ2-1,TRBV7-2
TGTGCCAGCAGCCGACAGGGGGCCGATAATTCACCCCTCCACTTT,CASSRQGADNSPLHF,many,TRBD1,TRBJ1-6,TRBV27
TGTGCCAGCAGTTTTGGGTTGGGGGAGCAGTACTTC,CASSFGLGEQYF,many,-,TRBJ2-7,TRBV28
TGTGCCAGCAGCCCCGGGACGTCTACCGGCTATGGCTACACCTTC,CASSPGTSTGYGYTF,-,-,TRBJ1-2,TRBV11-2
TGTGCCAGCACCCCATGGACGGGGGGAACTGAAGCTTTCTTT,CASTPWTGGTEAFF,many,-,TRBJ1-1,TRBV2
TGTGCCAGCAGCTCTCCGACCGGGACAGGGGGCGTAGAGACCCAGTACTTC,CASSSPTGTGGVETQYF,-,TRBD1,TRBJ2-5,TRBV5-4
TGTGCCGGCAGTGAAATGGAGAACACTGAAGCTTTCTTT,CAGSEMENTEAFF,-,-,TRBJ1-1,TRBV2